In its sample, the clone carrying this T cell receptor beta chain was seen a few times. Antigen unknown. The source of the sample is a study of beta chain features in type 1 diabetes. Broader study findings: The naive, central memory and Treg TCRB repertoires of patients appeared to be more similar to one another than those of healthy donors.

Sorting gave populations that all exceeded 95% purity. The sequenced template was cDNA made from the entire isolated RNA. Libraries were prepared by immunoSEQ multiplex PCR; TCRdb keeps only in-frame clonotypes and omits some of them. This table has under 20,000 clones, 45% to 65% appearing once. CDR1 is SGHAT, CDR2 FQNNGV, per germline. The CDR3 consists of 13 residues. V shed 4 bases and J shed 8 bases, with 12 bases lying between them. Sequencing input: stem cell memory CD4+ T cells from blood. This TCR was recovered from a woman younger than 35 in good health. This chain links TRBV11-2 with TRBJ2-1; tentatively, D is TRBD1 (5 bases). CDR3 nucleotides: TGTGCCAGCAGCTCTGCGCCCAGGGATGAGCAGTTCTTC. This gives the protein CASSSAPRDEQFF.